These 7 T cell receptor beta chains originate from one sample sequenced in a study of glioma-infiltrating T cells after dendritic cell vaccination. The table came from immunoSEQ multiplex PCR; TCRdb's copy has only in-frame clones and leaves some out. The data contain some 38,000 clones, 82% of them singletons. The source was blood, collected before dendritic cell vaccination. Receptor source: a human donor with glioblastoma.

The chain employs TRBV5-1 and TRBJ2-1; 8 nucleotides align to TRBD2. The CDR3 loop spans 15 amino acids. Germline assignment: CDR1 SGHRS and CDR2 YFSETQ. V shed 2 bases, J shed 5 bases, and the junction held 6 bases outside the gene matches. CDR3 in DNA: TGCGCCAGCAGCTTTAGCGGGGAGTTTAACAATGAGCAGTTCTTC. This codes for CASSFSGEFNNEQFF.

The chain uses TRBV6-6 and TRBJ1-1; 9 bases agree with TRBD1. The CDR3 has 13 residues. J lost 3 bases, V lost 6 bases, and 2 bases had no gene match. Germline values: CDR1 MNHNY, CDR2 SVGAGI (reference sequence). CDR3 in amino acids: CASRDRGHTEAFF. The CDR3 DNA sequence: TGTGCCAGCAGGGACAGGGGTCACACTGAAGCTTTCTTT.

The chain employs TRBV19 and TRBJ2-5, with D perhaps matching TRBD2 (6 bases). V was clipped by 4 bases and J by 4 bases, with 19 bases between them. Germline V CDR1 and CDR2: LNHDA, SQIVND (reference sequence). The length of the CDR3 is 16 residues. The CDR3 reads CASSTAQEGISETQYF. DNA for the CDR3: TGTGCCAGTAGTACCGCCCAGGAGGGAATATCAGAGACCCAGTACTTC.

V gene TRBV27 combines with J gene TRBJ2-7; TRBD1 is a possible D gene (6 bases). V was pared by 2 bases and J by 2 bases, with 10 bases between. The CDR3 is made up of 14 amino acids. CDR1 and CDR2 (germline): MNHEY, SMNVEV (reference sequence). The CDR3 DNA is TGTGCCAGCAGTTTAGCCAGGGGTCCCTACGAGCAGTACTTC. Protein: CASSLARGPYEQYF.

The chain's CDR3 is CASKTRVNTEAFF. CDR3 bases: TGCGCCAGCAAAACGAGGGTGAACACTGAAGCTTTCTTT. The rearrangement joins TRBV4-3 to TRBJ1-1; D not certain. The CDR3 spans 13 residues. V gave up 7 bases and J gave up 0 bases, with 9 bases separating them. Germline CDR1 is LGHNA and CDR2 is YSLEER.

The chain is built from TRBV19 and TRBJ2-2, with a tentative D call TRBD1 (5 bases). Germline V gives CDR1 LNHDA, CDR2 SQIVND (reference sequence). This CDR3 comprises 12 residues. V lost 5 bases and J lost 5, with 6 bases in between. Here the CDR3 DNA reads TGTGCCAGTAGTCCAGGGACCGGGGAGCTGTTTTTT. This translates into CASSPGTGELFF.

This clone was seen a handful of times. This rearrangement joins TRBV19 to TRBJ2-3; D might be TRBD2 (6 bases). CDR3 length equals 15 residues. Germline lookup yields CDR1 LNHDA and CDR2 SQIVND (reference sequence). Trimming cost V 0 bases and J 4 bases, with 11 bases left between them. In nucleotides, the CDR3 is TGTGCCAGTAGTATAGACCGGGCTAGCGCAGATACGCAGTATTTT. Translated, it gives CASSIDRASADTQYF.